Presented here are 4 T cell receptor beta chains from one specimen sequenced in a study of T cell clonotyping in hematopoietic cell transplantation. This table comes from immunoSEQ multiplex PCR, and its TCRdb copy is limited to in-frame clones, with some not included. The sample includes fewer than 100,000 clones, roughly 95% of them seen just once. Time point: recipient sample about 28 days before transplant, after cytoreduction. The specimen was peripheral blood mononuclear cells, collected before stem cell transplant. These receptors came from a woman aged 45 to 65 with acute myeloid leukemia. Some clones in this sample may be carry-over from other donors' samples.

This clone was detected a few times. The chain is built from TRBV30 and TRBJ1-4; TRBD1 matches 7 bases. The junction had 7 bases not matched to a gene; V was cut back by 4 bases and J by 5 bases. The CDR3 is 14 residues long. From germline, CDR1 is GTSNPN and CDR2 SVGIG (reference sequence). DNA for the CDR3: TGTGCCTGGAAAACAGGGGACGGCAATGAAAAACTGTTTTTT. Residues: CAWKTGDGNEKLFF.

This clone was found once. V gene TRBV28 combines with J gene TRBJ2-5; 8 bases match TRBD1. This CDR3 has 11 amino acids. V was pared by 4 bases and J by 12 bases, with 4 bases of the junction left unmatched. Per germline, CDR1 MDHEN and CDR2 SYDVKM. The CDR3 sequence: CASSSDRGKYF. Written as DNA, the CDR3 is TGTGCCAGCAGTTCAGACAGGGGAAAGTACTTC.

J is TRBJ2-7 and V is TRBV7-2; possible D gene TRBD2, 6 bases. The CDR3 has 13 amino acids. Germline V CDR1 and CDR2: SGHTA, FQGNSA. The germline V and J ends were trimmed by 5 bases and 6 bases, with 14 bases remaining between them. This CDR3 reads CASSPRREVEQYF. The CDR3, as DNA: TGTGCCAGCAGCCCACGGAGGGAGGTCGAGCAGTACTTC.

The CDR3 DNA is TGTGCCAGCAGCCCAATAAAACTTAGGACAGATTATAATTCACCCCTCCACTTT. It encodes CASSPIKLRTDYNSPLHF. This chain links TRBV27 with TRBJ1-6; a possible D gene is TRBD1 (6 bases). V was shortened by 6 bases and J by 4 bases, with 22 bases between the two germline ends. The germline CDR1 and CDR2 sequences are MNHEY and SMNVEV (reference sequence). The CDR3 extends over 18 amino acids.